This T cell receptor (beta chain) came from a study of beta chain features in type 1 diabetes (dated by TCRdb to the late 2010s). Concerning the study at large: Patients and healthy donors did not differ in mean age, gender distribution, total cell number or subset yield. A total of 100 million to 110 million sorted cells were examined across all samples, and a strong correlation was observed between cell number per subset and RNA yield. The study compared the TCRB repertoires of sorted circulating CD4+ T cell subsets in recently diagnosed type 1 diabetes patients with those in matched healthy donors. Regulatory and stem cell-like memory subsets were isolated from only 8 patients and about eight healthy donors, whereas naive and central memory subsets came from all 30 or so donors. Results and caveats for the whole study, not just this receptor: Because small numbers of individuals were included in the HLA sub-analyses, any influence of HLA type on TCRB rearrangement was left unresolved. In all four CD4+ subsets, TCRB CDR3 length was moderately but significantly shorter in type 1 diabetes patients. Fewer insertions and more nucleotide deletions at VDJ recombination sites were observed in patients with type 1 diabetes, implying thymic rearrangement abnormalities. The naive, central memory and regulatory TCRB repertoires appeared to resemble one another more closely among patients than among healthy donors. Because cDNA was sequenced instead of genomic DNA, highly expressing activated cells could be over-represented, though the groups showed no difference in activation or CD3 levels. Shorter templates might have been favored by PCR, but patient and control samples were amplified and corrected together, so both groups would have been affected equally by any skew.

The High Capacity cDNA Reverse Transcription Kit was used to reverse transcribe all of the isolated RNA, meaning that expressed TCRB transcripts were what got sequenced. Deep immunoSEQ sequencing was performed on naive, central memory and regulatory T cell samples, with an average of roughly 3.3 million total reads per sample. After sorted cells were lysed in RLT buffer, RNA was extracted with DNase-treated RNeasy Micro or Mini kits, with the choice depending on cell number. Each cell subset was processed on its own to prevent cross-contamination, while patient and healthy donor samples were processed together. The immunoSEQ multiplex PCR was used to amplify TCRB sequences from cDNA, generating 87-bp fragments that spanned the CDR3 region. Sequencing of the amplicons was performed on the Illumina HiSeq platform. The published analysis was carried out like this. PCR bias was corrected computationally using synthetic template baselines, and reads within Hamming distance 2 were collapsed, with unmergeable singletons discarded. Reads were aligned to IMGT to assign V, D and J genes, CDR3 length, and insertions or deletions at six rearrangement sites. Within each subset, clonotype counts were normalized to sorted cell number, after which true diversity and Gini coefficients were computed with the tcR R package. The overlap coefficient, calculated on TCRB nucleotide sequences, was used to quantify repertoire sharing. Out-of-frame TCRB sequences from naive cells were analyzed as a proxy for the pre-selection repertoire. This is the immuneACCESS table as TCRdb keeps it, with only in-frame sequences that have V and J called. A part of the clones is gone; compared with another copy, unresolved V genes explain less than half, and the rest is unexplained. V and J calls and clone size are copied from that table; D and trimming were computed from the DNA. The sample table holds about 620,000 clones, of which less than 20% were seen once. 0.09% to 0.095% of the sample is held by the ten biggest clonotypes.

In the germline V gene, CDR1 corresponds to SGHAT and CDR2 to FQNNGV. The CDR3 contains 16 residues, cysteine and phenylalanine counted. Kept here is only the CDR3 DNA, which spans 48 bases and is read in frame from base 1. After removal of 1 base from V and 5 bases from J, the junction retains 8 bases not matched to a gene. Each donor gave one peripheral blood draw, about 110 mL on average, collected into heparinised tubes. Naive, central memory, regulatory and stem cell-like memory CD4+ T cells were sorted on a BD FACSAria II using a panel including CD45RO, CCR7, CD25, CD127, CD95 and CD27. All sorted populations exceeded 95% purity. PBMCs were isolated immediately by Lymphoprep density gradient centrifugation and stained directly without culture. Samples were stained and sorted in pairs, with one healthy donor and one patient per experiment, so that batch effects were minimized. Notes on this clone: Its cognate antigen has yet to be identified. Per-base qualities were not stored, and no clone one base away is much larger.

The TCR was taken from a man aged 18 to 30 in good health. The chain is assembled from TRBV11-2 and TRBJ2-1; a stretch of 7 junction bases matches TRBD1. The sequencing input was naive CD4+ T cells from blood. This specimen's cell subset or site label, interpreted: true naive CD4+ T cells. The DNA reads as follows: TGTGCCAGCAGCTTAGTGGGACAGTTGGGACACAATGAGCAGTTCTTC. It translates to CASSLVGQLGHNEQFF.